The next 12 T cell receptor beta chains were all read from a single sample in a study of T cell responses to AZD1222 COVID-19 vaccine. Using immunoSEQ multiplex PCR, the repertoire was profiled, and TCRdb retains in-frame clones only, with some absent. This sample has fewer than 120,000 clones; roughly 87% occur once, and the top ten carry roughly 3%. The sequencing used peripheral blood, collected on day 0 of AZD1222 vaccination. The receptors come from an adult in good health.

The chain links TRBV7-2 to TRBJ2-2; 7 bases map to TRBD1. V shed 6 bases and J 5 bases; nucleotides not matched to a gene: 3. The CDR3 is 13 amino acids. Germline CDR1 and CDR2: SGHTA and FQGNSA. CDR3 sequence: CASSEQGTGELFF. The CDR3 bases are TGTGCCAGCAGTGAACAGGGGACCGGGGAGCTGTTTTTT.

The chain couples TRBV7-8 to TRBJ1-2; TRBD1 aligns across 7 bases. The germline gives CDR1 SGHVS, CDR2 FQNEAQ. The CDR3 sequence is 15 residues long. After removal of 5 bases from V and 2 bases from J, the junction contained 8 bases not matched to a gene. As DNA, the CDR3 is TGTGCCAGCAGCCAGGGGGGGGCGGACAACTATGGCTACACCTTC. Protein product: CASSQGGADNYGYTF.

This chain links TRBV7-2 with TRBJ2-3; D is ambiguous. With 7 bases removed from V and 1 base from J, the gap between germline ends came to 9 bases. The CDR3 spans 13 residues. In germline, CDR1 is SGHTA, CDR2 FQGNSA. CDR3 residues: CASKSWGTDTQYF. The CDR3 bases are TGTGCCAGCAAGTCCTGGGGCACAGATACGCAGTATTTT.

V and J are TRBV7-8 and TRBJ1-1; D is perhaps TRBD1 (5 bases). This CDR3 is built from 12 residues. Germline V lookup: CDR1 SGHVS, CDR2 FQNEAQ. V lost 5 bases and J 7 bases, leaving 11 bases between the germline ends. CDR3 coding DNA: TGTGCCAGCAGCCCCGGGGACTGTGAAGCTTTCTTT. Translation: CASSPGDCEAFF.

CDR3 bases: TGTGCCAGCAGCTTAGAGAGACTAGCGGGGGTGGCAGATACGCAGTATTTT. The encoded protein is CASSLERLAGVADTQYF. The rearrangement joins TRBV11-2 to TRBJ2-3; TRBD2 matches 12 bases. CDR1 and CDR2 from the germline V gene are SGHAT and FQNNGV. This CDR3 contains 17 residues. J lost 4 bases, V lost 0 bases, and 5 bases had no gene match. Together with reference TRBV11-2 and TRBJ2-3, the CDR3 gives the full variable domain: EAGVAQSPRYKIIEKRQSVAFWCNPISGHATLYWYQQILGQGPKLLIQFQNNGVVDDSQLPKDRFSAERLKGVDSTLKIQPAKLEDSAVYLCASSLERLAGVADTQYFGPGTRLTVL.

This clone was recorded only once. The chain employs TRBV30 and TRBJ1-6; 10 bases align to TRBD1. Germline CDR1 reads GTSNPN; CDR2 reads SVGIG (reference sequence). This CDR3 is built from 18 residues. Trimming removed 2 bases from V and 7 bases from J; junction bases left unmatched: 14. The CDR3 sequence: CAWSLRQGAPRRNSPLHF. DNA for the CDR3: TGTGCCTGGAGTCTAAGACAGGGGGCGCCTAGAAGGAATTCACCCCTCCACTTT. The complete variable domain, with remaining parts taken from reference TRBV30 and TRBJ1-6, reads SQTIHQWPATLVQPVGSPLSLECTVEGTSNPNLYWYRQAAGRGLQLLFYSVGIGQISSEVPQNLSASRPQDRQFILSSKKLLLSDSGFYLCAWSLRQGAPRRNSPLHFGNGTRLTVT.

The chain combines TRBV7-8 with TRBJ1-1; TRBD1 is a possible D gene (5 bases). This CDR3 has 13 residues. Germline loops: CDR1 SGHVS, CDR2 FQNEAQ. V was shortened by 0 bases and J by 6 bases, with 8 bases between the two germline ends. The CDR3 protein is CASSLAGVPEAFF. The CDR3 DNA follows: TGTGCCAGCAGCTTAGCGGGGGTTCCTGAAGCTTTCTTT.

The chain is built from TRBV3-1 (or the pseudogene TRBV3-2) and TRBJ1-2, with TRBD1 as a possible D gene (6 bases). Trimming left V 3 bases short and J 3 bases short, with 14 bases between. Germline loops: CDR1 LGHDT, CDR2 YNNKEL (reference sequence). The CDR3 is made up of 15 amino acids. The CDR3 sequence is CASSHYRDGDYGYTF. The CDR3 DNA reads as TGTGCCAGCAGCCACTACAGGGACGGTGACTATGGCTACACCTTC.

This chain connects TRBV28 to TRBJ1-1; TRBD1 aligns across 8 bases. Germline CDR1 and CDR2: MDHEN and SYDVKM. The V and J ends lost 2 bases and 0 bases, in that order; junction bases with no gene match: 14. This CDR3 contains 19 residues. CDR3 sequence: CASSLAGTGSRSMNTEAFF. CDR3 in DNA: TGTGCCAGCAGTTTAGCCGGGACAGGAAGCCGAAGTATGAACACTGAAGCTTTCTTT.

This chain connects TRBV9 to TRBJ2-1; TRBD2 agrees at 9 bases. J lost 8 bases, V lost 0 bases, and 6 bases had no gene match. CDR3 size: 15 residues. The germline gives CDR1 SGDLS, CDR2 YYNGEE. CDR3 bases: TGTGCCAGCAGCGTAGCGCCTAGCGGGACCGATGAGCAGTTCTTC. Translated, it gives CASSVAPSGTDEQFF.

This chain uses TRBV9 with TRBJ2-1; 8 positions match TRBD1. V trimming: 4 bases; J trimming: 10 bases; junction bases outside the gene matches: 25. The CDR3 contains 19 residues. From germline, CDR1 is SGDLS and CDR2 YYNGEE. DNA for the CDR3: TGTGCCAGCAGCTCCCGAGGGCAGGGGGCGCCTTGGACTGGGGAGGAGCAGTTCTTC. This codes for CASSSRGQGAPWTGEEQFF. Based on the CDR3 plus reference TRBV9 and TRBJ2-1, the full variable domain is DSGVTQTPKHLITATGQRVTLRCSPRSGDLSVYWYQQSLDQGLQFLIQYYNGEERAKGNILERFSAQQFPDLHSELNLSSLELGDSALYFCASSSRGQGAPWTGEEQFFGPGTRLTVL.

In DNA form, the CDR3 reads TGTGCCAGCAGTTTACATCCATTTGAAAAACTGTTTTTT. Amino acids: CASSLHPFEKLFF. The gene calls are TRBV27 and TRBJ1-4; the D is unclear. Trimming shortened V by 2 bases and J by 7 bases, and 8 bases separated the two germline ends. There are 13 residues in the CDR3. From germline, CDR1 is MNHEY and CDR2 SMNVEV (reference sequence).